Following are 17 T cell receptor beta chains from one sample sequenced in a study of CD8 T cells in Susac syndrome (dated by TCRdb to 2018 to 2020). The receptor library was made with the immunoSEQ multiplex PCR assay. RNA was extracted using the RNeasy kit, and about 0.45 to 1 ug of the RNA was reverse transcribed with random hexamers. TCRdb reworked the public reads: Q25 trimming with fastp, MiXCR clone assembly, productive beta chains retained. For every CDR3 protein sequence, its rows merge into one entry that carries the most common genes and DNA. Here the sample has 120,000 or so distinct CDR3 sequences; approximately 96% occur a single time. About 0.2% of the sample lies in the top ten. Sequences were obtained from CD8+ T cells from PBMCs. Receptors originate from a human donor with Susac syndrome.

The rearrangement uses TRBV7-6 and TRBJ2-1; D remains ambiguous. Deletions cut 0 bases from V and 10 bases from J, with 10 bases between. CDR1 and CDR2 from the germline V gene are SGHVS and FNYEAQ. This CDR3 region has 13 residues. Here the CDR3 DNA reads TGTGCCAGCAGCTTAGCCTCCATTCGGGAGCAGTTCTTC. Its protein is CASSLASIREQFF.

The chain is built from TRBV6-2 or TRBV6-3 and TRBJ2-1, with a weak D call TRBD1 (6 bases). Germline lookup yields CDR1 MNHEY and CDR2 SVGEGT. This CDR3 is 14 amino acids long. Trimming took off 2 bases at V and 9 bases at J, with 14 bases between the two ends. The CDR3 nucleotides are TGTGCCAGCAGTTACGGCCAGGGGTGGACTGAGCAGTTCTTC. It translates to CASSYGQGWTEQFF.

This clonotype was seen only once. The chain combines TRBV13 with TRBJ2-2; D may be TRBD1 (6 bases). From germline, CDR1 is PRHDT and CDR2 FYEKMQ (reference sequence). Trimming took off 4 bases at V and 2 bases at J, with 8 bases between the two ends. This CDR3 has 14 amino acids. DNA of the CDR3: TGTGCCAGCAGCTACAGGGAAAACACCGGGGAGCTGTTTTTT. Encoded protein: CASSYRENTGELFF.

V usage is TRBV12-5 and J usage is TRBJ2-1; D unresolved. The CDR3 runs to 15 residues. Trimming removed 1 base from V and 5 bases from J, with 12 bases in between. Germline-derived CDR1 and CDR2 are LGHNT and FRNRAP. The CDR3 coding sequence is TGTGCTAGTGGTTTGGCCCAAGGGCCTAACAATGAGCAGTTCTTC. Translated, it gives CASGLAQGPNNEQFF.

The V call is TRBV6-1, the J call TRBJ1-1; a weak D match, TRBD1 (5 bases). The CDR3 has 12 amino acids. Germline assignment: CDR1 MNHNS and CDR2 SASEGT. Trimming removed 6 bases from V and 10 bases from J, with 15 bases in between. The CDR3 region is CASRGPSFGAFF. CDR3 nucleotide sequence: TGTGCCAGCAGGGGACCTTCTTTTGGAGCTTTCTTT.

This chain joins TRBV29-1 and TRBJ2-1, with D possibly matching TRBD1 (5 bases). The CDR3 is 15 amino acids. V lost 2 bases to trimming and J lost 2 bases, with 13 bases between them. CDR1 SQVTM and CDR2 ANQGSEA come from the germline V gene. The CDR3 spells CSVETGSRAYNEQFF. In DNA form, the CDR3 reads TGCAGCGTTGAAACAGGTAGTAGAGCCTACAATGAGCAGTTCTTC.

This chain links TRBV9 with TRBJ1-6; D ambiguous. V lost 3 bases and J 10 bases, leaving 11 bases between the germline ends. The CDR3 loop spans 13 amino acids. The germline gives CDR1 SGDLS, CDR2 YYNGEE. This CDR3 reads CASSESLGSPLHF. For the CDR3, the DNA is TGTGCCAGCAGCGAGAGCCTGGGATCACCCCTCCACTTT.

This chain connects TRBV7-9 to TRBJ1-3; 7 nucleotides align to TRBD1. The CDR3 covers 16 residues. V lost 1 base and J lost 9; bases outside the gene matches: 12. Germline-derived CDR1 and CDR2 are SEHNR and FQNEAQ (reference sequence). Here the CDR3 reads CASSLEGTDGEGTIYF. CDR3 bases: TGTGCCAGCAGCTTAGAGGGGACAGACGGAGAGGGCACCATATATTTT.

The DNA of the CDR3 is TGTGCCAGCAGTGATTCCAGGGTGGACGAGCAGTACTTC. This translates into CASSDSRVDEQYF. V and J are TRBV2 and TRBJ2-7, with TRBD1 as a possible D gene (5 bases). V was pared by 3 bases and J by 5 bases, with 11 bases between. CDR3 size: 13 residues. Germline V gives CDR1 SNHLY, CDR2 FYNNEI.

The chain employs TRBV20-1 and TRBJ1-1; D is undetermined. V was cut by 5 bases and J by 5 bases, with 18 bases left in between. The CDR3 consists of 14 residues. Germline CDR1 and CDR2: DFQATT and SNEGSKA (reference sequence). In DNA, the CDR3 is TGCAGTGCTCCGACCGACTTCGGATGGACTGAAGCTTTCTTT. Translation gives CSAPTDFGWTEAFF.

This chain joins TRBV19 and TRBJ1-1; D gene unclear. Germline V lookup: CDR1 LNHDA, CDR2 SQIVND (reference sequence). This CDR3 has 13 amino acids. Trimming shortened V by 3 bases and J by 1 base, and 6 bases separated the two germline ends. The CDR3 nucleotides are TGTGCCAGTAGTATCGCTTGGAACACTGAAGCTTTCTTT. Translated: CASSIAWNTEAFF.

J is TRBJ2-2 and V is TRBV25-1; TRBD2 matches 8 bases. Germline CDR1 is MGHDK and CDR2 is SYGVNS. Trimming took 2 bases from V and 4 from J; bases not matched to a gene: 15. CDR3 length: 19 residues. This CDR3 reads CASSEAPRGGQGSTGELFF. Here the CDR3 DNA reads TGTGCCAGCAGTGAAGCTCCGCGCGGGGGGCAGGGCAGCACCGGGGAGCTGTTTTTT.

The chain is built from TRBV12-3 or TRBV12-4 and TRBJ1-2; D might be TRBD1 (6 bases). The CDR3 length is 15 residues. V lost 5 bases, J lost 6 bases, and 19 bases lay in between. The CDR3 nucleotides read TGTGCCAGCAGTCGATACAGGGCTTACGCGGATGGCTACACCTTC. Translating it yields CASSRYRAYADGYTF.

This chain uses TRBV14 with TRBJ2-5, with 7 nucleotides matching TRBD1. Germline V gives CDR1 SGHDN, CDR2 FVKESK. Trimming removed 0 bases from V and 5 bases from J; junction bases left unmatched: 12. CDR3 length: 17 amino acids. CDR3 sequence reads: CASSQDKETGSKETQYF. The CDR3 DNA reads TGTGCCAGCAGCCAAGATAAGGAGACAGGGAGTAAGGAGACCCAGTACTTC. Full variable domain (outside the CDR3, taken from reference TRBV14 and TRBJ2-5): EAGVTQFPSHSVIEKGQTVTLRCDPISGHDNLYWYRRVMGKEIKFLLHFVKESKQDESGMPNNRFLAERTGGTYSTLKVQPAELEDSGVYFCASSQDKETGSKETQYFGPGTRLLVL.

This sequence joins TRBV28 and TRBJ2-3, with D perhaps being TRBD1 or TRBD2 (5 bases each). There are 17 residues in the CDR3. Germline V CDR1 and CDR2: MDHEN, SYDVKM. Trimming stripped 4 bases from V and 4 bases from J, with 21 bases between. CDR3 nucleotide sequence: TGTGCCAGCAGTTACCCGGCGACGCTTGGGGGTCCAGATACGCAGTATTTT. It codes for CASSYPATLGGPDTQYF.

This chain joins TRBV30 and TRBJ2-5; D uncertain. CDR1 and CDR2 from the germline V gene are GTSNPN and SVGIG (reference sequence). Trimming stripped 4 bases from V and 1 base from J, with 7 bases between. CDR3 size: 12 residues. The CDR3 nucleotides are TGTGCCTGGAACAGCCCCCAAGAGACCCAGTACTTC. Translating gives CAWNSPQETQYF.

This chain connects TRBV15 to TRBJ2-1; 9 bases are a match to TRBD1. Germline V gene lookup returns CDR1 LNHNV and CDR2 YYDKDF (reference sequence). The CDR3 runs to 14 residues. Trimming cost V 7 bases and J 3 bases; bases outside gene matches: 4. The CDR3 spells CATKGTGSYNEQFF. The CDR3 coding sequence is TGTGCCACCAAGGGGACAGGGAGCTACAATGAGCAGTTCTTC.